This T cell receptor (beta chain) was found in a study of blood T cells in healthy people across ages (dated by TCRdb to about 2015). Turning to the overall study: Template switching captured roughly one uniquely barcoded TCR beta cDNA molecule per two T cells in model experiments. Age-related changes in TCR beta repertoire diversity were measured in the study by deep sequencing normalized with unique cDNA molecular identifiers. The donors were split into four age groups: young (average about 16 years), middle-aged (around 40), aged (roughly 60) and long-lived (under 85). To avoid experimental bias, donors of different ages were randomly spread across the sequencing lanes. For two donors (one aged 18 to 29 and one aged 80 or older), the study analyzed two additional independent replicas of 1 million unique cDNA reads from the same blood draw.

Summary of the overall study and its limitations: Compared with the aged group, the long-lived group had more naive CD4+ T cells, fewer expanded clones and increased TCR diversity, suggesting age selection. Because profiling used bulk unsorted PBMCs, naive and antigen-experienced compartments could not be compared conclusively. Observed TCR beta diversity correlated strongly with the percentage of naive T cells measured by flow cytometry. Donor CMV infection status was unknown, potentially confounding age-related changes in expanded clonotypes. Estimates of total diversity based on one million sequenced T cells were regarded as lower bounds and as underestimates. As age increased, observed TCR beta diversity per million T cells dropped in a roughly linear way, and a significant reduction was already evident by age 40.

This clonotype showed up many times. No antigen is known for it. The sample holds no much larger clone one base away, and base qualities are not on file. The donors were a few dozen Caucasian individuals from Russia, aged roughly 6 to 95 years, who were systemically healthy. Around 10 milliliters of peripheral blood were drawn from each donor into EDTA-treated Vacutainer tubes. Ficoll-Paque density-gradient centrifugation was used to isolate PBMCs, with at least 6.5 million per sample. Total RNA, at least 6 micrograms per sample, was extracted from PBMCs with Trizol reagent. The percentages of naive CD45RAhigh/CD27high T cells were determined by flow cytometry on a PBMC aliquot from every donor. The germline V gene provides CDR1 MDHEN and CDR2 SYDVKM. The germline V end is reduced by 6 bases and the J end by 2 bases; junction bases left unmatched: 5. Including cysteine and phenylalanine, the CDR3 has 14 amino acids. CDR3 DNA only is kept here, 42 bases in frame from base 1.

The library came from 5' RACE. Sequencing was performed on an Illumina HiSeq 2500. A second PCR of about 6 to 11 cycles was run with a J-beta primer mix and a sample-barcoded 5' primer. Each TCR beta cDNA molecule received a unique molecular identifier from a template-switch 5' adaptor carrying 12 random nucleotides. Each sample yielded at least 2.5 million CDR3-containing paired-end reads. The Mint cDNA synthesis kit, primed by a TRBC-specific oligonucleotide, was used to synthesize first-strand cDNA from all RNA. All cDNA was treated with uracil-DNA glycosylase and then went through a first 18-cycle PCR with the universal primers M1SS and BC2_uni_R. On the study's bioinformatics: Normalization of each sample was performed by random selection of 1 million high-quality reads, each carrying a distinct molecular identifier. Reads with shared molecular identifiers were discarded instead of being binned into consensus sequences. MiTCR, run with a Q25 quality threshold and the strictest error-elimination algorithm, handled CDR3 identification, clonotype clustering and error correction. A nonparametric unseen species model using Euler transformation provided a lower-bound estimate of total TCR beta diversity. TCRdb itself trimmed the public reads at Q25 with fastp, ran MiXCR and retained productive beta chains. Rows with a matching CDR3 protein are joined into one entry that keeps the most common DNA and genes. The V and J calls come from TCRdb's annotation, not from the publication. The sample table lists about 730,000 distinct CDR3 sequences, roughly two fifths of them with a count of one. Approximately 22% of the sample comes from the top ten.

The sequenced sample was blood. Recombination connected TRBV28 to TRBJ2-3, and TRBD1 matches 7 of the central bases. This TCR derives from a woman aged 55 to 70 in good health. The CDR3 region: CASSPTGATDTQYF. The DNA reads as follows: TGTGCCAGCAGCCCCACAGGGGCCACAGATACGCAGTATTTT.